This T cell receptor beta chain was observed in a study of sequential checkpoint blockade in melanoma. Some clones are missing from TCRdb's copy, which holds only in-frame ones; the method was immunoSEQ multiplex PCR. The sample carries roughly 5,400 clones, 26% recorded once. This clone was seen only a few times. The treatment here: randomized to nivolumab then ipilimumab (arm A) or the reverse (arm B). V trimming: 4 bases; J trimming: 0 bases; junction bases outside the gene matches: 6. The CDR3 has 15 residues. CDR1 and CDR2 from the germline V gene are MDHEN and SYDVKM. The gene calls are TRBV28 and TRBJ2-7; 7 positions match TRBD1. Sequenced material: tumor tissue (inferred from file names), taken from a patient given nivolumab and ipilimumab in sequence. This clonotype was obtained from a human donor with melanoma. CDR3 DNA: TGTGCCAGCAGTTCACCAGGGGGACGCTCCTACGAGCAGTACTTC. Translation gives CASSSPGGRSYEQYF.